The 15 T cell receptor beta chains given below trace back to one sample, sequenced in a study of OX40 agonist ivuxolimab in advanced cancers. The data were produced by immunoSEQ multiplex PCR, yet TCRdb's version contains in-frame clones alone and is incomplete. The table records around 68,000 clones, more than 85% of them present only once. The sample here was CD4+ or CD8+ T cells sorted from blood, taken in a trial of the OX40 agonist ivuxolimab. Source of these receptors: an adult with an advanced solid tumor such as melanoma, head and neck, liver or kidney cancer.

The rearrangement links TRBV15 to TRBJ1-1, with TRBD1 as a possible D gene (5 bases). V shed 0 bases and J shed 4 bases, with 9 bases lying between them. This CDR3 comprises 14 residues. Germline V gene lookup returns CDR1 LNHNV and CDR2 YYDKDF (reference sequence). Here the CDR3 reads CATSRDFGGTEAFF. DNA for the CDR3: TGTGCCACCAGCAGAGATTTCGGGGGCACTGAAGCTTTCTTT.

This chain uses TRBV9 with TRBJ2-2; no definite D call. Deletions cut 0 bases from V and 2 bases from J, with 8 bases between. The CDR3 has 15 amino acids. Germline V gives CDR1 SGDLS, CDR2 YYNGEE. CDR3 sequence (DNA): TGTGCCAGCAGCGTAGAAGACCTAAACACCGGGGAGCTGTTTTTT. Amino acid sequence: CASSVEDLNTGELFF.

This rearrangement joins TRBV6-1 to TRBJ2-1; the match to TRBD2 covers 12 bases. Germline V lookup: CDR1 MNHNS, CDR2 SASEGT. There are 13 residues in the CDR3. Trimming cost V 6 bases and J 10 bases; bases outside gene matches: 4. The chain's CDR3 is CASRGTSGLEQFF. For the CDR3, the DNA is TGTGCCAGCAGGGGGACTAGCGGGCTAGAGCAGTTCTTC.

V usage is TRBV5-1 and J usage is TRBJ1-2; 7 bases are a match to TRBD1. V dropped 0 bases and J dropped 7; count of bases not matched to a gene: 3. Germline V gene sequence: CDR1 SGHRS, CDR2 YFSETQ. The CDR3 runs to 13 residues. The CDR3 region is CASSLGQGSGYTF. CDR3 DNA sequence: TGCGCCAGCAGCTTGGGACAGGGAAGTGGCTACACCTTC.

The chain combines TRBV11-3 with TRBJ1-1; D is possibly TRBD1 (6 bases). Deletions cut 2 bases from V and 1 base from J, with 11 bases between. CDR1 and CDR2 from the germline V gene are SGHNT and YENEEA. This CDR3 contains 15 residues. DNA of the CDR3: TGTGCCAGCAGCTTATCGCAGGGGCGGAACACTGAAGCTTTCTTT. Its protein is CASSLSQGRNTEAFF. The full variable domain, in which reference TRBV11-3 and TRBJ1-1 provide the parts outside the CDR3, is EAGVVQSPRYKIIEKKQPVAFWCNPISGHNTLYWYLQNLGQGPELLIRYENEEAVDDSQLPKDRFSAERLKGVDSTLKIQPAELGDSAVYLCASSLSQGRNTEAFFGQGTRLTVV.

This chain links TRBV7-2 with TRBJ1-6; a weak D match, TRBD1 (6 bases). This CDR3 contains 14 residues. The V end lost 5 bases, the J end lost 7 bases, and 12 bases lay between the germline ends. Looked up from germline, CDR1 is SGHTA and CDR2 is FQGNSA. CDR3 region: CASSHRVSNSPLHF. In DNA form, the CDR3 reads TGTGCCAGCAGCCACAGGGTGTCCAATTCACCCCTCCACTTT.

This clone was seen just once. In nucleotides, the CDR3 is TGTGCCAGCAGGCGGCTAGGGGGCGAGGGCGAGCAGTACTTC. Protein: CASRRLGGEGEQYF. The gene calls are TRBV27 and TRBJ2-7; 7 nucleotides align to TRBD1. Germline CDR1 MNHEY, CDR2 SMNVEV (reference sequence). CDR3 length equals 14 residues. Trimming removed 6 bases from V and 6 bases from J; junction bases left unmatched: 11.

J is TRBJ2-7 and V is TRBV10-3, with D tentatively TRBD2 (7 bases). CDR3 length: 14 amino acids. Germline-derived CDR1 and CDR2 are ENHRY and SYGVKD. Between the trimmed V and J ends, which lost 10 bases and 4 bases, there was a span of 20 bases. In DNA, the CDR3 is TGTGCCACAATGAGGGGGGGAGGAGGTTACGAGCAGTACTTC. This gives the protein CATMRGGGGYEQYF.

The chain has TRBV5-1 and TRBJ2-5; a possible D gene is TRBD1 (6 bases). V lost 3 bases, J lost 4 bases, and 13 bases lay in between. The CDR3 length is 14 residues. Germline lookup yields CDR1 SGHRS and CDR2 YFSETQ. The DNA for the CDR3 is TGCGCCAGCAGCTCCGGACAGCCGGGAGAGACCCAGTACTTC. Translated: CASSSGQPGETQYF.

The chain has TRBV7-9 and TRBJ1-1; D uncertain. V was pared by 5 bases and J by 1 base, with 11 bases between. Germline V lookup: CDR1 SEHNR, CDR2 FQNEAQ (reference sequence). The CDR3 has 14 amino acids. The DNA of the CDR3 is TGTGCCAGCAGCCCATCTGTCGGGAACACTGAAGCTTTCTTT. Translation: CASSPSVGNTEAFF.

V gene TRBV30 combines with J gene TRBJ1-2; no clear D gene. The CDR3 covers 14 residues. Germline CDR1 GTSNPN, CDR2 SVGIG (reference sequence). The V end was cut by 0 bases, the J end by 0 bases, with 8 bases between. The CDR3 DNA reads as TGTGCCTGGAGTGTAGGTGCTTCTAACTATGGCTACACCTTC. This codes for CAWSVGASNYGYTF.

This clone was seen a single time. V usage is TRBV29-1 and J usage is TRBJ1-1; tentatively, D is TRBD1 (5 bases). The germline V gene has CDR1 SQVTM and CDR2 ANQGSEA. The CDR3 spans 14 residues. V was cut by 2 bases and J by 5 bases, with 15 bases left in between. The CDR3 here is CSVETLGGGTEAFF. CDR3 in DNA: TGCAGCGTTGAAACTCTGGGGGGAGGGACTGAAGCTTTCTTT. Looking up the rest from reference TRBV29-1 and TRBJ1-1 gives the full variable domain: SAVISQKPSRDICQRGTSLTIQCQVDSQVTMMFWYRQQPGQSLTLIATANQGSEATYESGFVIDKFPISRPNLTFSTLTVSNMSPEDSSIYLCSVETLGGGTEAFFGQGTRLTVV.

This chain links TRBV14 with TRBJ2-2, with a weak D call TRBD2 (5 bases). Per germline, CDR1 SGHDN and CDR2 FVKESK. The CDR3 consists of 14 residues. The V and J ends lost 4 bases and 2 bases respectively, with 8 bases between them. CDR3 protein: CASSRELNTGELFF. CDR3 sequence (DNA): TGTGCCAGCAGCCGGGAGCTCAACACCGGGGAGCTGTTTTTT.

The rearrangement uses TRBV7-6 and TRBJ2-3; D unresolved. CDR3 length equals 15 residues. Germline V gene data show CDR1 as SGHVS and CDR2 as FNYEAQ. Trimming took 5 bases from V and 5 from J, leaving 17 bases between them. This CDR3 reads CASSPRRIGGDTQYF. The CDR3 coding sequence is TGTGCCAGCAGCCCACGGCGGATCGGCGGAGATACGCAGTATTTT.

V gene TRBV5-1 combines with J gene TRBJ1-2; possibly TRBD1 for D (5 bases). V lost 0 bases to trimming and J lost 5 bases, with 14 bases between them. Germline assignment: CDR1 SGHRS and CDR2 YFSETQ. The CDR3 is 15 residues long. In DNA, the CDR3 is TGCGCCAGCAGCTTGGCTCTGGGCAGGGAGTATGGCTACACCTTC. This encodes CASSLALGREYGYTF.